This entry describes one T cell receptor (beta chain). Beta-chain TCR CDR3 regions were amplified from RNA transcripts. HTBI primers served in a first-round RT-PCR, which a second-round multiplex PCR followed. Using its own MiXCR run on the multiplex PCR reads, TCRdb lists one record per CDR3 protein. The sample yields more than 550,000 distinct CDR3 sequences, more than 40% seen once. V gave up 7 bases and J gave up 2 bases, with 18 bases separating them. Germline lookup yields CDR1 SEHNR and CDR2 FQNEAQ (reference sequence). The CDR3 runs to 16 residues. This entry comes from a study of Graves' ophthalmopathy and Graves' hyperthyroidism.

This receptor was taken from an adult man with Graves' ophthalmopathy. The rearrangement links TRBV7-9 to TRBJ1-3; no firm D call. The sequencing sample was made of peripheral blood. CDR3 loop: CASTDLGGPTGNTIYF. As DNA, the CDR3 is TGTGCCAGCACCGACTTGGGCGGACCCACTGGAAACACCATATATTTT.